This T cell receptor beta chain was documented in a study of cytomegalovirus exposure and HLA in healthy donors. PCR amplification relied on 60 Vbeta primers (plus 13 Jbeta primers). Profiled with immunoSEQ multiplex PCR; TCRdb holds only in-frame clones, not every one. The data show 110,000 to 150,000 clones, with roughly 77% seen just once and approximately 1.6% held by the top ten. This CDR3 is built from 15 residues. V shed 4 bases, J shed 8 bases, and the junction held 6 bases outside the gene matches. Germline values: CDR1 SGHTA, CDR2 FQGTGA. Whole-study results and caveats: One later analysis reportedly identified an Asian-associated ancestry cluster that showed fewer N-insertions than the roughly 670-donor mean. Based on reports, TCR beta sequences accurately predicted HLA-A and HLA-B alleles for most subjects. Some highly shared sequence variants likely arose as a pipeline artifact.

This clone was detected only a few times. Antigen unknown. Source material: PBMCs. The chain carries TRBV7-3 and TRBJ2-1; 12 bases map to TRBD2. This receptor was obtained from a woman under 40 in good health and CMV-seronegative. This chain's CDR3 is CASSSLAGGFDEQFF. CDR3 in DNA: TGTGCCAGCAGCTCCCTAGCGGGGGGGTTCGATGAGCAGTTCTTC.